This TCR beta chain derives from a study of OX40 agonist ivuxolimab in advanced cancers. At the level of the whole study: Ivuxolimab was an agonistic, fully human IgG2 monoclonal antibody directed against OX40 (CD134), a costimulatory receptor. Intravenous ivuxolimab was administered to patients every 2 weeks at six dose levels: 0.01, 0.1, 0.3, 1.5, 3 and 10 mg/kg. Among the roughly 52 dose-escalation patients, 19 had hepatocellular carcinoma, roughly 15 melanoma, 9 renal cell carcinoma and 9 head and neck cancer. In the dose-escalation cohort, around four fifths of patients were male, and the mean age was approximately 55 years, with a range of about 23 to 85. Patients were allowed to have had prior anti-PD-1, anti-PD-L1 or anti-CTLA-4 therapy, and 40% of the dose-escalation patients had previously received checkpoint inhibitors. Partial responses were achieved by three dose-escalation patients, of whom one had hepatocellular carcinoma and two had cutaneous melanoma. Peripheral TCRbeta sequencing was intended to test whether TCR sequence diversity was altered and clonal T-cell expansion was caused by ivuxolimab. The paper describes the monotherapy dose-escalation part (N = 52 patients) of the phase I trial of ivuxolimab. The paper's findings and limits, for the study overall: Antigen specificity was not determined for the clonally expanded peripheral T cells. After ivuxolimab, expanded clones were on average more numerous among CD8+ T cells than among CD4+ T cells. Partial responders in the 0.1-3.0 mg/kg groups had among the lowest normalized peripheral clonal expansion, especially among CD8+ T cells. Low levels of normalized T-cell clonal expansion were also seen in some nonresponding patients. At doses from 0.1 to 3.0 mg/kg, clonal expansion was seen in both CD4+ and CD8+ blood T cells between baseline and week 6.

Comment on this clone: Its antigen is not yet known. Nothing much larger sits one base from this clone, and base qualities are not available.

The trial excluded patients who had a history of autoimmune disease or were on systemic immunosuppression. In every dose cohort, peripheral blood was drawn for TCR sequencing at baseline, cycle 4 day 1, and cycle 7 day 1. The samples were taken from a phase I, first-in-human, multicenter, open-label dose-escalation trial of ivuxolimab. Adults with locally advanced or metastatic melanoma, renal cell, hepatocellular, or head and neck squamous cell carcinoma were enrolled in the trial. CD4+ and CD8+ T cells were sorted separately from peripheral blood before TCR sequencing. Genomic DNA was isolated from the sorted cells so that the TCRbeta CDR3 region could be sequenced. TCRbeta CDR3 regions were sequenced using the immunoSEQ Assay. The source is immuneACCESS, and TCRdb retained only in-frame sequences with V and J called. Part of the clones is not carried over; for the studies checked, unresolved V genes explain less than half of this, and the remainder is unexplained. The sample profile shows approximately 50,000 clones; 70% to 90% of them were found once. The ten biggest clones cover roughly 13% of the sample.

The clonotype originates from an adult with an advanced solid tumor such as melanoma, head and neck, liver or kidney cancer. Sequences were derived from CD4+ or CD8+ T cells sorted from blood, sampled in a trial of the OX40 agonist ivuxolimab.

The DNA reads as follows: TGTGCCAGCAGCCCCGCCGGACTAGCTTGGGGCACCGGGGAGCTGTTTTTT. Protein translation: CASSPAGLAWGTGELFF. This chain joins TRBV7-2 to TRBJ2-2; TRBD2 aligns with 8 central bases. Per the germline V gene, SGHTA is the CDR1 and FQGNSA is the CDR2. The CDR3 spans 17 residues, from the cysteine through the phenylalanine. Only the CDR3 part of the read is kept: 51 bases, read in frame from the first base. V is cut back by 5 bases and J by 4 bases, with 12 bases in the junction unmatched. Beyond the CDR3, the reference TRBV7-2 and TRBJ2-2 genes provide the residues; the full variable domain reads: GAGVSQSPSNKVTEKGKDVELRCDPISGHTALYWYRQSLGQGLEFLIYFQGNSAPDKSGLPSDRFSAERTGGSVSTLTIQRTQQEDSAVYLCASSPAGLAWGTGELFFGEGSRLTVL.